At least ten counts were recorded for the clone carrying this T cell receptor (beta chain). The source of the sample is a study of tumor-infiltrating lymphocytes in oesophageal squamous cell carcinoma. Each CDR3 protein is one row after TCRdb ran MiXCR on the PCR reads. The data contain around 19,000 distinct CDR3 sequences, 35% to 45% of them singletons. The CDR3 has 15 amino acids. Germline lookup yields CDR1 SGHKS and CDR2 YYEKEE (reference sequence). J gave up 1 base and V 4 bases, and 5 bases lay outside the gene matches. V gene TRBV5-5 combines with J gene TRBJ1-1; 9 bases align to TRBD1. The clonotype comes from a female donor with esophageal squamous cell carcinoma. The sequenced sample was normal esophageal tissue next to the tumor. Here the CDR3 reads CASSTGTGRNTEAFF. In DNA form, the CDR3 reads TGTGCCAGCAGCACCGGGACAGGGCGGAACACTGAAGCTTTCTTT.